Presented here are 21 T cell receptor beta chains from one specimen sequenced in a study of control samples from healthy donors and cancer patients. Clones were sequenced by immunoSEQ multiplex PCR, and TCRdb holds only the in-frame ones, with some missing. The sample lists 95,000 to 150,000 clones; approximately 89% were seen once. Material for sequencing was blood. The receptors originated from a man aged 60 to 75 in good health.

The rearrangement joins TRBV6-5 to TRBJ2-2, with 10 bases identical to TRBD1. Germline CDR1 reads MNHEY; CDR2 reads SVGAGI. CDR3 size: 14 residues. The V segment lost 7 bases and the J segment 4 bases; nucleotides outside the gene matches: 3. CDR3 protein: CASMWTGGTGELFF. The CDR3, as DNA: TGTGCCAGCATGTGGACAGGGGGCACCGGGGAGCTGTTTTTT.

CDR3: CASSSWTGGYGYTF. The CDR3 DNA follows: TGTGCCAGCAGCTCTTGGACAGGGGGCTATGGCTACACCTTC. This rearrangement joins TRBV7-2 to TRBJ1-2, with TRBD1 matching over 10 bases. The CDR3 consists of 14 residues. Germline V gene data show CDR1 as SGHTA and CDR2 as FQGNSA. V lost 4 bases to trimming and J lost 4 bases; unmatched junction nucleotides: 3.

This chain connects TRBV19 to TRBJ2-2, with D perhaps given as TRBD1 or TRBD2 (5 bases each). CDR1 is LNHDA and CDR2 is SQIVND in the germline V gene (reference sequence). V dropped 5 bases and J dropped 5 bases, with 12 bases sitting between them. The CDR3 totals 14 residues. CDR3 sequence: CASSPGRVTGELFF. Here the CDR3 DNA reads TGTGCCAGTAGTCCGGGACGGGTGACCGGGGAGCTGTTTTTT. Complete variable domain (other parts from reference TRBV19 and TRBJ2-2): DGGITQSPKYLFRKEGQNVTLSCEQNLNHDAMYWYRQDPGQGLRLIYYSQIVNDFQKGDIAEGYSVSREKKESFPLTVTSAQKNPTAFYLCASSPGRVTGELFFGEGSRLTVL.

With respect to this clone: This specimen includes other DNA sequences encoding the same CDR3. The chain joins TRBV28 to TRBJ1-6; TRBD1 aligns across 7 bases. CDR1 and CDR2 (germline): MDHEN, SYDVKM. Trimming took 2 bases from V and 3 from J; bases not matched to a gene: 1. There are 15 residues in the CDR3. The CDR3 DNA is TGTGCCAGCAGTTTAGGGGACAGCTATAATTCACCCCTCCACTTT. Its translation is CASSLGDSYNSPLHF. Complete variable domain (other parts from reference TRBV28 and TRBJ1-6): DVKVTQSSRYLVKRTGEKVFLECVQDMDHENMFWYRQDPGLGLRLIYFSYDVKMKEKGDIPEGYSVSREKKERFSLILESASTNQTSMYLCASSLGDSYNSPLHFGNGTRLTVT.

This clone was seen only once. The V gene is TRBV19, the J gene TRBJ1-3, with D perhaps TRBD1 (5 bases). V was shortened by 3 bases and J by 0 bases, with 12 bases between the two germline ends. There are 16 residues in the CDR3. From germline, CDR1 is LNHDA and CDR2 SQIVND (reference sequence). This chain's CDR3 is CASSMEVGTSGNTIYF. DNA of the CDR3: TGTGCCAGTAGTATGGAAGTGGGGACCTCTGGAAACACCATATATTTT.

This clone was detected only a few times. The rearrangement joins TRBV21-1 to TRBJ2-6; TRBD1 was called by the table and not checked on the DNA. TRBV21-1 is noted as a pseudogene. This CDR3 contains 17 residues. The CDR3 DNA reads as TGTGCCAGCAGCAAAGACAGGCTGCCCTTTGGGGCCAACGTCCTGACTTTC. Amino acids: CASSKDRLPFGANVLTF.

The rearrangement joins TRBV2 to TRBJ1-2; D is possibly TRBD1 (6 bases). Trimming took 3 bases from V and 5 from J, leaving 13 bases between them. CDR3 size: 14 residues. Germline V lookup: CDR1 SNHLY, CDR2 FYNNEI. The CDR3 spells CASSENGQPYGYTF. The CDR3 DNA reads as TGTGCCAGCAGTGAGAACGGACAGCCTTATGGCTACACCTTC.

The chain couples TRBV4-3 to TRBJ2-7, with 9 bases matching TRBD1. This CDR3 has 15 amino acids. V lost 2 bases, J lost 6 bases, and 8 bases stayed unmatched. Germline CDR1 is LGHNA and CDR2 is YSLEER. Here the CDR3 reads CASSQTAGTGIEQYF. The CDR3 region has the DNA TGCGCCAGCAGCCAAACGGCCGGGACAGGGATCGAGCAGTACTTC.

This clone was seen just once. The J gene is TRBJ2-2, the V gene TRBV4-2; D possibly uses TRBD1 or TRBD2 (5 bases each). V was clipped by 0 bases and J by 6 bases, with 17 bases between them. CDR3 size: 17 residues. CDR1 and CDR2 (germline): LGHNA, YNFKEQ. The CDR3 region has the DNA TGTGCCAGCAGCCAAGATACTTACGGGGTGGGGGCCGGGGAGCTGTTTTTT. Translation: CASSQDTYGVGAGELFF.

This sequence joins TRBV11-2 and TRBJ1-1; TRBD1 agrees at 7 bases. V trimming: 3 bases; J trimming: 5 bases; junction bases outside the gene matches: 6. CDR3 length: 14 amino acids. Germline-derived CDR1 and CDR2 are SGHAT and FQNNGV. The CDR3 sequence is CASSLTTGRTEAFF. In DNA form, the CDR3 reads TGTGCCAGCAGCTTGACGACAGGGAGGACTGAAGCTTTCTTT.

This rearrangement joins TRBV15 to TRBJ1-5, with D maybe TRBD1 (5 bases). The CDR3 is 14 amino acids. V lost 5 bases to trimming and J lost 0 bases, with 8 bases between them. Germline CDR1 LNHNV, CDR2 YYDKDF (reference sequence). The CDR3 nucleotides read TGTGCCACCAGCGGACACTTTAGCAATCAGCCCCAGCATTTT. It translates to CATSGHFSNQPQHF.

V is TRBV3-1 (or the pseudogene TRBV3-2) and J is TRBJ1-2; 10 bases are shared with TRBD1. CDR3 size: 14 residues. The junction had 8 bases not matched to a gene; V was cut back by 7 bases and J by 6 bases. Looked up from germline, CDR1 is LGHDT and CDR2 is YNNKEL (reference sequence). CDR3 nucleotides: TGTGCCAGCACGACAGGGGGCATTGCTAATGGCTACACCTTC. Amino acid sequence: CASTTGGIANGYTF.

This clone was picked up a small number of times. This sample also contains other DNA sequences that code for the same CDR3. This rearrangement joins TRBV27 to TRBJ1-3; D is unresolved. CDR1 is MNHEY and CDR2 is SMNVEV in the germline V gene (reference sequence). The V end lost 6 bases, the J end lost 0 bases, and 6 bases lay between the germline ends. The CDR3 is made up of 13 amino acids. The DNA for the CDR3 is TGTGCCAGCAGCCGGCTCTCTGGAAACACCATATATTTT. This gives the protein CASSRLSGNTIYF.

The chain couples TRBV2 to TRBJ1-2, with D possibly TRBD1 on 6 matching bases. Germline assignment: CDR1 SNHLY and CDR2 FYNNEI. V lost 5 bases and J 8 bases, leaving 12 bases between the germline ends. CDR3 size: 12 residues. CDR3 in DNA: TGTGCCAGCAGTCTTACAGGGTTGGGCTACACCTTC. It is translated as CASSLTGLGYTF. Complete variable domain (other parts from reference TRBV2 and TRBJ1-2): EPEVTQTPSHQVTQMGQEVILRCVPISNHLYFYWYRQILGQKVEFLVSFYNNEISEKSEIFDDQFSVERPDGSNFTLKIRSTKLEDSAMYFCASSLTGLGYTFGSGTRLTVV.

This sequence joins TRBV28 and TRBJ1-3; D uncertain. Germline loops: CDR1 MDHEN, CDR2 SYDVKM. With 0 bases removed from V and 0 bases from J, the gap between germline ends came to 9 bases. The CDR3 totals 16 residues. The CDR3 region is CASSLWAGPSGNTIYF. CDR3 bases: TGTGCCAGCAGTTTATGGGCAGGTCCCTCTGGAAACACCATATATTTT.

The chain recombines TRBV3-1 (or the pseudogene TRBV3-2) with TRBJ1-1, with D perhaps TRBD1 (5 bases). Trimming pared 0 bases from V and 5 bases from J, leaving 13 bases between. The germline CDR1 and CDR2 sequences are LGHDT and YNNKEL (reference sequence). The CDR3 spans 15 residues. CDR3: CASSQDIGVKTEAFF. CDR3 coding DNA: TGTGCCAGCAGCCAAGATATAGGGGTAAAAACTGAAGCTTTCTTT.

The chain recombines TRBV24-1 with TRBJ2-1; 9 bases fit TRBD1. The CDR3 extends over 16 amino acids. The junction had 8 bases not matched to a gene; V was cut back by 4 bases and J by 5 bases. CDR1 and CDR2 from the germline V gene are KGHDR and SFDVKD. The DNA for the CDR3 is TGTGCCACCAGTGACCCCGGGACAGGGCGTAACAATGAGCAGTTCTTC. Protein product: CATSDPGTGRNNEQFF.

The V and J genes are TRBV5-4 and TRBJ2-7; no definite D call. Trimming left V 5 bases short and J 5 bases short, with 14 bases between. The CDR3 covers 13 residues. Germline V gives CDR1 SGHNT, CDR2 YYREEE (reference sequence). This CDR3 reads CASRHDVRHEQYF. The CDR3 DNA is TGTGCCAGCAGGCACGACGTACGGCACGAGCAGTACTTC.

This clone was found once. The genes are TRBV10-1 and TRBJ1-1, with D tentatively TRBD1 (6 bases). This CDR3 has 15 amino acids. Germline CDR1 reads WNHNN; CDR2 reads SYGVQD (reference sequence). Deletions cut 5 bases from V and 1 base from J, with 14 bases between. The chain's CDR3 is CASSRDMVSNTEAFF. The DNA for the CDR3 is TGCGCCAGCAGTCGGGACATGGTTTCGAACACTGAAGCTTTCTTT.

This clone has a single count. This chain uses TRBV28 with TRBJ1-2; 8 bases are a match to TRBD1. The V gene's germline CDR1 is MDHEN and CDR2 SYDVKM. J was trimmed by 4 bases and V by 6 bases; bases with no gene match: 10. This CDR3 has 15 amino acids. CDR3 in DNA: TGTGCCAGCAGAGGGGCAGGGGGCGCTGCCTATGGCTACACCTTC. Its translation is CASRGAGGAAYGYTF.

This clone was counted once. V gene TRBV27 combines with J gene TRBJ1-1, with 7 nucleotides matching TRBD1. Germline-derived CDR1 and CDR2 are MNHEY and SMNVEV (reference sequence). V lost 3 bases, J lost 4 bases, and 11 bases stayed unmatched. This CDR3 region has 16 residues. CDR3 sequence: CASSLRGGGRGTEAFF. The CDR3, as DNA: TGTGCCAGCAGTTTGAGGGGAGGGGGCAGGGGCACTGAAGCTTTCTTT.